This passage covers 15 T cell receptor beta chains from one sample sequenced in a study of technical replicates of blood from a few donors. Sequencing was performed with immunoSEQ multiplex PCR; in TCRdb, only in-frame clones are kept and a portion is missing. Seen here are under 95,000 clones, roughly 98% observed once, and the top ten hold around 0.15%. Sequencing used T cells isolated from PBMCs. The receptor source for this set is a human donor in good health.

The chain uses TRBV7-9 and TRBJ2-5; the match to TRBD2 covers 15 bases. The germline CDR1 and CDR2 sequences are SEHNR and FQNEAQ (reference sequence). This CDR3 has 16 residues. J was trimmed by 2 bases and V by 3 bases; bases with no gene match: 1. Here the CDR3 reads CASSLGTSGRQETQYF. The CDR3 coding sequence is TGTGCCAGCAGCTTGGGGACTAGCGGGAGGCAAGAGACCCAGTACTTC.

As to this clone: Other DNA variants within this sample encode the same CDR3. V gene TRBV2 combines with J gene TRBJ1-1, with D perhaps matching TRBD1 (5 bases). Trimming pared 6 bases from V and 5 bases from J, leaving 13 bases between. The germline V gene has CDR1 SNHLY and CDR2 FYNNEI. This CDR3 has 13 residues. The CDR3 region has the DNA TGTGCCAGCAGGGGAGACCGGGGGACTGAAGCTTTCTTT. Translation: CASRGDRGTEAFF.

The chain couples TRBV10-3 to TRBJ2-2; TRBD2 matches 8 bases. The CDR3 contains 17 residues. Trimming cost V 0 bases and J 0 bases; bases outside gene matches: 3. CDR1 is ENHRY and CDR2 is SYGVKD in the germline V gene. CDR3 sequence reads: CAISESYSGTNTGELFF. CDR3 DNA sequence: TGTGCCATCAGTGAGTCTTATAGCGGGACGAACACCGGGGAGCTGTTTTTT.

This clone has only one observation. The chain is built from TRBV27 and TRBJ2-2; D not resolved. CDR3 length equals 14 residues. CDR1 and CDR2 (germline): MNHEY, SMNVEV (reference sequence). The V end lost 0 bases, the J end lost 7 bases, and 9 bases lay between the germline ends. The CDR3 is CASSLSPLYGELFF. The CDR3 DNA sequence: TGTGCCAGCAGTTTATCGCCTCTATACGGGGAGCTGTTTTTT.

The genes are TRBV5-4 and TRBJ2-1; no reliable D call. From germline, CDR1 is SGHNT and CDR2 YYREEE (reference sequence). CDR3 length equals 13 residues. V lost 6 bases, J lost 6 bases, and 13 bases lay in between. The CDR3: CASTGPSFNEQFF. CDR3 DNA sequence: TGTGCCAGCACTGGGCCCTCGTTCAATGAGCAGTTCTTC.

Only one count was recorded for this clone. J is TRBJ1-2 and V is TRBV4-1; the D gene is possibly TRBD1 (5 bases). Per the germline V gene, CDR1 is MGHRA and CDR2 is YSYEKL. The CDR3 has 15 amino acids. Trimming stripped 1 base from V and 4 bases from J, with 13 bases between. CDR3 sequence (DNA): TGCGCCAGCAGCCAAGGCGGGGGTGTTCGCTATGGCTACACCTTC. This encodes CASSQGGGVRYGYTF.

The CDR3 nucleotides are TGTGCCAGCAGCTTGACTCTTTACGGTCTTTACACCTTC. Its protein is CASSLTLYGLYTF. V and J are TRBV5-6 and TRBJ1-2; unclear D gene. Per germline, CDR1 SGHDT and CDR2 YYEEEE. Deletions cut 1 base from V and 11 bases from J, with 15 bases between. The CDR3 loop spans 13 amino acids.

This clone was counted once. This chain connects TRBV19 to TRBJ1-5; 9 nucleotides line up with TRBD1. Trimming cost V 3 bases and J 4 bases; bases outside gene matches: 4. CDR3 size: 15 residues. The germline V gene has CDR1 LNHDA and CDR2 SQIVND (reference sequence). CDR3 nucleotides: TGTGCCAGTAGTATCGGACAGGGGACAAATCAGCCCCAGCATTTT. This codes for CASSIGQGTNQPQHF.

This chain links TRBV7-2 with TRBJ2-1, with TRBD1 matching 8 bases. J gave up 15 bases and V 3 bases, and 10 bases lay outside the gene matches. Germline V gene lookup returns CDR1 SGHTA and CDR2 FQGNSA. The CDR3 contains 13 residues. The CDR3 is CASSFRQGPWGFF. In DNA form, the CDR3 reads TGTGCCAGCAGCTTTCGACAGGGGCCCTGGGGGTTCTTC.

V usage is TRBV4-1 and J usage is TRBJ1-1, with D perhaps matching TRBD1 (6 bases). Per germline, CDR1 MGHRA and CDR2 YSYEKL. This CDR3 spans 14 amino acids. V lost 7 bases to trimming and J lost 5 bases, with 17 bases between them. This chain's CDR3 is CASTPGAGGTEAFF. The CDR3, as DNA: TGCGCCAGCACCCCAGGGGCGGGGGGGACTGAAGCTTTCTTT.

This clone was counted once. The J gene is TRBJ2-7, the V gene TRBV4-2, with 8 bases identical to TRBD1. The CDR3 sequence is 14 residues long. V dropped 1 base and J dropped 4; count of bases not matched to a gene: 3. The germline V gene encodes CDR1 LGHNA and CDR2 YNFKEQ. CDR3 sequence (DNA): TGTGCCAGCAGCCAAGGGCAGGGGGCGTACGAGCAGTACTTC. Protein sequence: CASSQGQGAYEQYF.

The CDR3 sequence is CASSFRFTDTQYF. In nucleotides, the CDR3 is TGTGCCAGCAGTTTCCGTTTCACAGATACGCAGTATTTT. The chain combines TRBV28 with TRBJ2-3; D is ambiguous. The CDR3 loop spans 13 amino acids. Trimming shortened V by 3 bases and J by 2 bases, and 6 bases separated the two germline ends. Germline CDR1 MDHEN, CDR2 SYDVKM.

This chain links TRBV18 with TRBJ1-1; D gene unclear. The CDR3 is 15 amino acids. The germline CDR1 and CDR2 sequences are KGHSH and LQKENI. V was trimmed by 3 bases and J by 1 base, leaving 12 bases between them. The CDR3 nucleotides read TGTGCCAGCTCACCTCGGAGCGGTGAGAACACTGAAGCTTTCTTT. This gives the protein CASSPRSGENTEAFF.

The chain uses TRBV5-1 and TRBJ2-1; 10 nucleotides line up with TRBD2. Germline V lookup: CDR1 SGHRS, CDR2 YFSETQ. V shed 5 bases, J shed 5 bases, and the junction held 1 base outside the gene matches. The CDR3 length is 13 residues. The chain's CDR3 is CASRLAGNNEQFF. As DNA, the CDR3 is TGCGCCAGCAGACTAGCGGGGAACAATGAGCAGTTCTTC.

The genes are TRBV2 and TRBJ1-5; 8 bases fit TRBD1. The trim removed 6 bases at V and 3 bases at J, leaving 7 bases unmatched. The CDR3 is made up of 15 amino acids. Per germline, CDR1 SNHLY and CDR2 FYNNEI. Here the CDR3 reads CASSPQGVFNQPQHF. CDR3 in DNA: TGTGCCAGCAGCCCACAGGGGGTCTTCAATCAGCCCCAGCATTTT.